This TCR beta chain was identified during a study of blood T cell repertoires in COVID-19. Study-wide context: COVID-19 samples, acute and convalescent, were from the United States, Italy and Spain. The cDNA or gDNA used as material had been derived from T cells, B-cell-depleted T cells, or PBMCs.

The CDR3 sequence is 16 residues long. V shed 6 bases and J 5 bases; nucleotides not matched to a gene: 8. CDR1 SNHLY and CDR2 FYNNEI come from the germline V gene. Sequencing used immunoSEQ multiplex PCR; TCRdb keeps in-frame clones, though not all of them. Here the sample spans approximately 84,000 clones, roughly nine tenths being singletons. This clone was counted once. Sequenced: peripheral blood. The receptor comes from a human donor with active COVID-19. The donor label of this sample is uncertain. The rearrangement links TRBV2 to TRBJ2-2, with 11 bases lining up with TRBD2. CDR3 coding DNA: TGTGCCAGCAGGCTCTCCGGACTAGCGGGTACCGGGGAGCTGTTTTTT. Translated: CASRLSGLAGTGELFF.